This TCR beta chain emerged from a study of blood T cell repertoires in COVID-19. Study-wide context: The analysed material was cDNA or gDNA that came from T cells, B-cell-depleted T cells, or PBMCs.

Trimming pared 0 bases from V and 2 bases from J, leaving 5 bases between. The germline CDR1 and CDR2 sequences are MRHNA and SNTAGT. The CDR3 is 14 residues long. Sequenced by immunoSEQ multiplex PCR; TCRdb stores in-frame clones only, minus some. The sample contains approximately 210,000 clones, about 83% of which appear only once. What was sequenced was peripheral blood. This TCR was sampled from a woman aged 50 to 60 with active or convalescent COVID-19. V gene TRBV6-4 combines with J gene TRBJ1-5, with D hard to call. The CDR3 sequence is CASSDSVGNQPQHF. For the CDR3, the DNA is TGTGCCAGCAGTGACTCCGTTGGCAATCAGCCCCAGCATTTT.